The T cell receptor beta chain described here comes from a study of cytomegalovirus exposure and HLA in healthy donors. Study summary: Membership in the Caucasian-associated ancestry cluster was found for around four fifths of approximately 430 genotyped donors. Study-wide points: Later on, a genetic analysis was performed. It linked a missense variant in DCLRE1C with V- and J-gene trimming of TCR beta. Among the most significant clusters, several appeared linked to common viral pathogens in a later analysis. It was 164 TCR beta chains that were listed as cytomegalovirus-associated.

The PCR ran on 60 Vbeta and 13 Jbeta primers. The table came from immunoSEQ multiplex PCR; TCRdb's copy has only in-frame clones and leaves some out. The repertoire holds some 120,000 clones, with under 20% as singletons. The V end was cut by 3 bases, the J end by 6 bases, with 20 bases between. This CDR3 region has 17 residues. Germline V CDR1 and CDR2: MDHEN, SYDVKM. A word on this clone: Its antigen is still unknown.

The clonotype was recovered from a female donor in good health and CMV-seropositive. The chain joins TRBV28 to TRBJ2-2; D possibly corresponds to TRBD1 (6 bases). Sequenced material: PBMCs. The CDR3 sequence is CASSLRKDSHGAGELFF. CDR3 bases: TGTGCCAGCAGTTTGCGAAAGGACAGCCACGGGGCCGGGGAGCTGTTTTTT.